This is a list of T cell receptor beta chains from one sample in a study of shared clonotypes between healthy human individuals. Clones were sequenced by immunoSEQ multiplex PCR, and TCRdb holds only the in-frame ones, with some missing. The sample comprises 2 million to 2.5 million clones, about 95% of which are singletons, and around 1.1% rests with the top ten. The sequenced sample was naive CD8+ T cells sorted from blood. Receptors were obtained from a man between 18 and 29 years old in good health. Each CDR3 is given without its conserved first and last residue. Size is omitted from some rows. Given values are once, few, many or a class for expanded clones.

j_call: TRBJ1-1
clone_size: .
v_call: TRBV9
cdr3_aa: ASSKGTGRTEAF

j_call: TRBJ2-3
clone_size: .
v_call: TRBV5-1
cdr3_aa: ASSAGLAGADTQY

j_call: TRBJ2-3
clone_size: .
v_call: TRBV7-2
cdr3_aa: ASSINLVDTQY

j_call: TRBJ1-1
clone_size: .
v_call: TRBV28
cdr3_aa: ASSRRWDTEAF

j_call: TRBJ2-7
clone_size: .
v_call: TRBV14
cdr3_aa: ASSQASGEGTGDEQY

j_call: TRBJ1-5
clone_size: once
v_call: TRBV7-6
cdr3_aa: ASSLGGASQPQH

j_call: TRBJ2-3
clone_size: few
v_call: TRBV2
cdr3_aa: ASSERVSTDTQY

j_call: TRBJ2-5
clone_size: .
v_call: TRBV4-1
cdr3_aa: ASSQDRASGRETQY

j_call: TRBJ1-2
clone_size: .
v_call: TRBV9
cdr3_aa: ASSPAGTFNYGYT

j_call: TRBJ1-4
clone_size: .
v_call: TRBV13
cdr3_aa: ASSQGQVNEKLF